The clone carrying this TCR beta chain was detected once. Its specificity is not known. This specimen belongs to a study of shared clonotypes between healthy human individuals. In the study overall: A donor's plate count was three for CD4 naive and three for CD4 memory; CD8 naive had two and CD8 memory one.

Study-wide findings and caveats: Only blood underwent sampling, and tissue repertoires likely differ.

Into CD45RA+ naive and CD45RA-negative memory subsets, the CD4+ cells were split. From germline, CDR1 is SGHDN and CDR2 FVKESK. This CDR3 comprises 14 residues. V was clipped by 2 bases and J by 6 bases; unmatched bases: 3. In the original analysis: ImmunoSEQ gave junction-only sequences without quality scores, so filtering differed. Assay used: immunoSEQ multiplex PCR; TCRdb lists only in-frame clones, some missing. V, J and clone size derive from that table, while D and trimming were established from the DNA sequence. The repertoire holds 2,500,000 or so clones, with less than 95% as singletons. The chain joins TRBV14 to TRBJ2-7; 11 positions match TRBD1. Material for sequencing was naive CD4+ T cells from PBMCs. Documented subset: CD45RA+ positively selected. The sequence was collected from a man aged 18 to 35 in good health. Some clones in this sample may be carry-over from other donors' samples. CDR3 loop: CASSQTGTGGEQYF. The CDR3 DNA reads as TGTGCCAGCAGCCAAACCGGGACAGGGGGCGAGCAGTACTTC.